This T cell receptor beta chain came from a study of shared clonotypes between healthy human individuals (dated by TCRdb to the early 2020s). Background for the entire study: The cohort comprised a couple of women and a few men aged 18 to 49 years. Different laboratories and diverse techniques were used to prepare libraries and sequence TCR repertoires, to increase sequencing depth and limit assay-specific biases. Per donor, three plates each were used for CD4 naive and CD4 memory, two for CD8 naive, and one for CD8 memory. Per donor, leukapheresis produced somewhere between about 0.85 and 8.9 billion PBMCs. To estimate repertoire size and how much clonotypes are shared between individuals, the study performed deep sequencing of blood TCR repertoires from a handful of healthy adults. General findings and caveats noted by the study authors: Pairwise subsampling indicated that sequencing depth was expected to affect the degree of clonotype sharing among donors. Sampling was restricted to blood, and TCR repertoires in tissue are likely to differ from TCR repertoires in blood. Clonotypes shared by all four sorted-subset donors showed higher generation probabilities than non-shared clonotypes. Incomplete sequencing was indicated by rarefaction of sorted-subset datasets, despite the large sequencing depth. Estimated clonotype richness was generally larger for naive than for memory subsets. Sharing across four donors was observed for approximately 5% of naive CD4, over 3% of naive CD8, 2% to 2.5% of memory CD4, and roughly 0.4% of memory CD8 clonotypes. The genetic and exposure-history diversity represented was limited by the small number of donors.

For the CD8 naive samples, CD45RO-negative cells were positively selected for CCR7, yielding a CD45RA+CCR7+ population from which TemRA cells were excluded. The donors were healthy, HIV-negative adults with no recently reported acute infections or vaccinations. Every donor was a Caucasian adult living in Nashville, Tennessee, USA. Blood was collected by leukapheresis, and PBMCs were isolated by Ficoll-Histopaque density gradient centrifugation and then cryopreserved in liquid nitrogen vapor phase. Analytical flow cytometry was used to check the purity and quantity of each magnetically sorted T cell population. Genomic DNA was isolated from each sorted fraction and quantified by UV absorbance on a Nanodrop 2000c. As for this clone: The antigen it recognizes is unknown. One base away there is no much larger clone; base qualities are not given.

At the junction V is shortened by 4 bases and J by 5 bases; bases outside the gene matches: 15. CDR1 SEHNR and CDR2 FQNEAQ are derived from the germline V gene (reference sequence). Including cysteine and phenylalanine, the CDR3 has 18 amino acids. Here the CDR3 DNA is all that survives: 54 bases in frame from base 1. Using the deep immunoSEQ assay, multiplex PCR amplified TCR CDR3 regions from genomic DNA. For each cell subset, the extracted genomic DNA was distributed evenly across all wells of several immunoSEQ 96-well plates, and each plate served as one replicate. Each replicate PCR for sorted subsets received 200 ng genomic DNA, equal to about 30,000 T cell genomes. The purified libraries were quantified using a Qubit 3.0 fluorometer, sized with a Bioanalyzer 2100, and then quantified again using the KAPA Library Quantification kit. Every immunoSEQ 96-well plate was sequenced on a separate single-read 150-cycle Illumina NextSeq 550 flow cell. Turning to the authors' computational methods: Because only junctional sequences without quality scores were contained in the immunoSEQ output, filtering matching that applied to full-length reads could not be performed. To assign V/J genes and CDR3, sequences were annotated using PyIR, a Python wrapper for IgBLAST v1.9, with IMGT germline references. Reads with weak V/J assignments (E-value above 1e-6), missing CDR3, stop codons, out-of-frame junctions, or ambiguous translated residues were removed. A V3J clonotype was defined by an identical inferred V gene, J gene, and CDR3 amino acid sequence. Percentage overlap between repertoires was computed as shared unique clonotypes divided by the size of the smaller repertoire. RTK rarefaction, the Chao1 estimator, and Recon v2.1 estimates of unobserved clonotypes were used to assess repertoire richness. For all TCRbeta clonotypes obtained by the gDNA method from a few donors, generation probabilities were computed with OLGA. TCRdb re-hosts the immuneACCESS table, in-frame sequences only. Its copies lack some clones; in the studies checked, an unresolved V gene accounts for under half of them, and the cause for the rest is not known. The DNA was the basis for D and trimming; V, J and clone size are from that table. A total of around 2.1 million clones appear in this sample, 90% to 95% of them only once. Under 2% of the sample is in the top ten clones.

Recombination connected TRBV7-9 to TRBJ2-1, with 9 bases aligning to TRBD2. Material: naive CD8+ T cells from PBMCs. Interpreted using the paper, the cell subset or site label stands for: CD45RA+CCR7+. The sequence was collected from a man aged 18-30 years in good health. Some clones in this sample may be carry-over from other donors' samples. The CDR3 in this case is CASSWRDYKREENNEQFF. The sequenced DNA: TGTGCCAGCAGCTGGAGAGATTACAAGCGGGAGGAGAACAATGAGCAGTTCTTC.